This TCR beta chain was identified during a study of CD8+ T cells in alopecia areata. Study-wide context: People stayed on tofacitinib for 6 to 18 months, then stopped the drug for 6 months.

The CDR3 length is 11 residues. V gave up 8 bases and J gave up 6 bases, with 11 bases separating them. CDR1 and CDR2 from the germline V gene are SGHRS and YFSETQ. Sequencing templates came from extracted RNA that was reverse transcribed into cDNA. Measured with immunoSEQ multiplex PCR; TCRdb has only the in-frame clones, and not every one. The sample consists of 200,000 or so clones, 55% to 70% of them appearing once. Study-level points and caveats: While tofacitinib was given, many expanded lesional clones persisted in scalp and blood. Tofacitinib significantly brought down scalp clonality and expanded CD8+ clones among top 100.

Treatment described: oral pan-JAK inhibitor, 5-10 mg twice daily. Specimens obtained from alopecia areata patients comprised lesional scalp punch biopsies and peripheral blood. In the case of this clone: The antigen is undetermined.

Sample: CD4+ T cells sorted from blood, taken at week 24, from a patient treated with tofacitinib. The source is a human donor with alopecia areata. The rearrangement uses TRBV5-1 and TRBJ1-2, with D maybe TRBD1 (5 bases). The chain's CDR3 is CASTDSNGYTF. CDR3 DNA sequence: TGCGCCAGTACTGACAGCAATGGCTACACCTTC.